The entry that follows covers one T cell receptor beta chain sequence. The sample holds a few counts of this clone. The antigen it recognizes is unknown. No much larger clone is present one base from it, and per-base qualities are unavailable. In the prospective study, participants were about 18 to 95 years old, resided in 24 geographic areas of the United States, and were enrolled through a virtual design. To assign participants to cohorts, the prospective study relied on clinical history that participants themselves reported in a screening survey and a study questionnaire. In the prospective study, whole blood, serum and a nasopharyngeal or oropharyngeal swab were collected from each participant by mobile phlebotomists. Additional blood draws and questionnaires over an approximately two-month period could optionally be provided by prospective study participants. Before DNA extraction, prospective study blood samples were shipped either frozen or at room temperature.

Including the terminal cysteine and phenylalanine, the CDR3 comprises 18 residues. Only the CDR3 DNA stays, 54 bases, in frame from base 1. The V end gives up 7 bases and the J end 7 bases, leaving 16 bases in the junction not matched to a gene. The germline V gene (reference sequence) gives CDR1 as LNHDA and CDR2 as SQIVND. These data are taken from a study of blood T cell repertoires in COVID-19 (dated by TCRdb to 2018 to 2020). Broadly, across the study: Samples covering the acute and convalescent phases of COVID-19 were provided by collaborators in the United States, Italy and Spain. The repertoires were made available in a free public database intended to serve as a resource for research on the immune response to SARS-CoV-2. The material from the prospective study consisted of cDNA or gDNA derived from T cells, B-cell-depleted T cells, or PBMCs. A de-identified subject ID, COVID-19 status, age in years and sex were almost always included in the sample metadata. Where HLA class I and class II types were available, the types were taken from metadata supplied by the sample provider, not from assay-based typing. Samples were obtained from the ongoing ImmuneRACE study (first 160 participants) and from about 1,300 subjects provided by 6 global collaborators. Deeply sampled blood TCRbeta repertoires from subjects exposed to, actively infected with, or recovered from COVID-19 were included in the dataset. Paper-wide results and their limitations: How much clinical and demographic metadata was included differed by source and by participant, and the metadata was provided uncurated.

TCRbeta CDR3 regions were amplified from genomic DNA using the immunoSEQ Assay, a bias-controlled multiplex PCR. From the authors' description of their analysis: Within the assay, amplification of reference gene primers was used to estimate how many nucleated cells each sample contained. Sequence reads were collapsed and filtered to measure the absolute abundance of every unique TCRbeta CDR3 rearrangement. For each sample, productive Simpson clonality was calculated as the square root of Simpson's diversity index across productive rearrangements. TCRdb's version of the immuneACCESS table is confined to in-frame rearrangements and falls short of the full clone set. An unresolved V gene accounts for under half of the shortfall where checked; the remainder is of unknown origin. The V and J calls and clone size come from that table; D and trimming were worked out from the DNA. Present in this sample are about 210,000 clones, under 90% of which were seen just once. Around 10% of the sample is held by the ten biggest clonotypes.

The chain links TRBV19 with TRBJ2-2, and 12 junctional nucleotides match TRBD2. This clonotype was obtained from a woman aged 45-60 years with acute COVID-19. What was sequenced was PBMCs or T cells enriched from blood (not recorded which). Here is the DNA: TGTGCCAGTAAGAGACTAGCGGGAGATTCGGGCATCCGCGGGGAGCTGTTTTTT. This yields the protein CASKRLAGDSGIRGELFF.